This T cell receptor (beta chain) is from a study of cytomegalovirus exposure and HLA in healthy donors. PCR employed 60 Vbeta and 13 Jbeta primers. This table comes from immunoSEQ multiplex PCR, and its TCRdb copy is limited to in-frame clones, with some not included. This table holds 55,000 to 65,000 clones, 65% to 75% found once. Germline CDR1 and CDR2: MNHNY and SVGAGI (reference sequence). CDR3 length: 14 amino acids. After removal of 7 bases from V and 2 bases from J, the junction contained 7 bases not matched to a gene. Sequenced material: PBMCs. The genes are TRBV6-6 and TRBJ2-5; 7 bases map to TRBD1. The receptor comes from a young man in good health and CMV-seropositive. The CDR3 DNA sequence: TGTGCCAGCAACTTCAGACAGGGTCAAGAGACCCAGTACTTC. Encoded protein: CASNFRQGQETQYF.